Listed below are T cell receptor beta chains from one sample, sequenced in a study of technical replicates of blood from a handful of donors. Only in-frame clones appear in the TCRdb table, and some are missing; sequencing was by immunoSEQ multiplex PCR. This sample has approximately 88,000 clones; 96% occur once, and the top ten carry under 0.4%. The sample was T cells isolated from PBMCs. Receptors were obtained from a human donor in good health. The CDR3 runs from the conserved cysteine through the conserved F or W. The order of the fields is J gene, V gene, D gene, clone size, CDR3 DNA, CDR3 protein. D genes are given only for firm matches. Where a row states a size, it is once, few, many or the class of an expanded clone; other rows omit it.

>TRBJ1-4|TRBV28|NA|NA
TGTGCCAGCAGTTTATATGGGGGGGGACTGTTTTTT
CASSLYGGGLFF
>TRBJ2-7|TRBV9|NA|NA
TGTGCCAGCAGCGTCTTTTCAGGGTCTTTCTACGAGCAGTACTTC
CASSVFSGSFYEQYF
>TRBJ1-1|TRBV10-3|NA|NA
TGTGCCATCAGTGAGCCCCCAGGGAGGGGAAACACTGAAGCTTTCTTT
CAISEPPGRGNTEAFF
>TRBJ2-6|TRBV7-5|NA|NA
TGTGTCAGAAGCTTGTGCGGGACAGCAGTTAGGTCTGGGGCCAACGTCCTGACTTTC
CVRSLCGTAVRSGANVLTF
>TRBJ2-1|TRBV4-1|TRBD2|NA
TGCGCCAGCAGCCAAGGAATCAGCCGGGCGGGAGGGGGAGATGAGCAGTTCTTC
CASSQGISRAGGGDEQFF
>TRBJ2-2|TRBV10-3|NA|NA
TGTGCCATCAGTGTGGCAGAACGCACCGGGGAGCTGTTTTTT
CAISVAERTGELFF
>TRBJ1-4|TRBV9|NA|NA
TGTGCCAGCAGCCGGCAGGGAATTAATGAAAAACTGTTTTTT
CASSRQGINEKLFF
>TRBJ2-1|TRBV5-1|TRBD2|NA
TGCGCCAGCAGCCAAAGCGGGGCTAAAGACAATGAGCAGTTCTTC
CASSQSGAKDNEQFF
>TRBJ2-1|TRBV9|TRBD2|NA
TGTGCCAGCAGCGCGACCCTCCTTAGCGGGAGTTCCTACAATGAGCAGTTCTTC
CASSATLLSGSSYNEQFF
>TRBJ1-5|TRBV4-3|NA|NA
TGCGCCAGCAGCCAAGAGGCTTATCAGCCCCAGCATTTT
CASSQEAYQPQHF
>TRBJ2-1|TRBV6-6|NA|NA
TGTGCCAGCAGTTACTCTCGGGGGAATGAGCAGTTCTTC
CASSYSRGNEQFF
>TRBJ2-7|TRBV29-1|NA|NA
TGCAGCGTCCGAGGCGGCGGGTCCTACGAGCAGTACTTC
CSVRGGGSYEQYF
>TRBJ2-3|TRBV27|NA|NA
TGTGCCAGCAGTTCGTCCATCTCGGGAGATACGCAGTATTTT
CASSSSISGDTQYF
>TRBJ2-7|TRBV5-8|NA|NA
TGTGCCAGCAGCACAGATTCCTACGAGCAGTACTTC
CASSTDSYEQYF
>TRBJ2-1|TRBV7-3|NA|NA
TGTGCCAGCAGCTTAATAGATACGCAAACTCGGTTCTTC
CASSLIDTQTRFF
>TRBJ2-1|TRBV7-7|NA|NA
TGTGCCAGCAGCTTCAGACTAGACAGTGAGCAGTTCTTC
CASSFRLDSEQFF
>TRBJ2-1|TRBV9|NA|NA
TGTGCCAGCAGCGTAGGAGGCGACCTCAATGAGCAGTTCTTC
CASSVGGDLNEQFF
>TRBJ2-1|TRBV19|TRBD1|NA
TGTGCCAGTAGCCGGACAGGGGATAACAATGAGCAGTTCTTC
CASSRTGDNNEQFF
>TRBJ2-6|TRBV28|NA|once
TGTGCCAGCAGTTTTTCCACTGGGGCCAACGTCCTGACTTTC
CASSFSTGANVLTF
>TRBJ2-5|TRBV5-8|NA|NA
TGTGCCAGCAGCGCCGACGGGGTTCGGGCCCAGTACTTC
CASSADGVRAQYF
>TRBJ2-7|TRBV5-1|NA|NA
TGCGCCAGCAGCTTAAGCGAGTCCTACGAGCAGTACTTC
CASSLSESYEQYF
>TRBJ1-1|TRBV2|NA|NA
TGTGCCAGCAGTTCGACAGTCGGGAACACTGAAGCTTTCTTT
CASSSTVGNTEAFF
>TRBJ1-2|TRBV5-4|NA|NA
TGTGCCAGCAGCTTGGGGGGGGTAGACTATGGCTACACCTTC
CASSLGGVDYGYTF
>TRBJ2-5|TRBV30|NA|NA
TGTGCCTGGAGTTATATTGCGGGACAGCTAAAGACCCAGTACTTC
CAWSYIAGQLKTQYF
>TRBJ2-3|TRBV13|TRBD1|NA
TGTGCCAGCAGCTCCGGGGACAGGGGGCAAGATACGCAGTATTTT
CASSSGDRGQDTQYF
>TRBJ1-5|TRBV19|NA|few
TGTGCCAGTAGTAGCGGACTCCCTAATCAGCCCCAGCATTTT
CASSSGLPNQPQHF
>TRBJ2-7|TRBV14|NA|NA
TGTGCCAGCAGCCAAGGGATGGGGAGGCAGAGCTCCTACGAGCAGTACTTC
CASSQGMGRQSSYEQYF
>TRBJ2-7|TRBV6-5|NA|NA
TGTGCCAGCAGTAATGGGCCGGCAGGTTACGAGCAGTACTTC
CASSNGPAGYEQYF
>TRBJ2-2|TRBV29-1|TRBD2|NA
TGCAGCGTTGAAAAAGCGGGAGGGCCGGCCGGGGAGCTGTTTTTT
CSVEKAGGPAGELFF
>TRBJ2-1|TRBV27|TRBD2|NA
TGTGCCAGCAGTCCCCTGGGGGGGGTCGATGAGCAGTTCTTC
CASSPLGGVDEQFF
>TRBJ2-3|TRBV4-2|NA|NA
TGTGCCAGCAGCCCCGAGGGCTTTAGCACAGATACGCAGTATTTT
CASSPEGFSTDTQYF
>TRBJ1-1|TRBV7-2|TRBD1|NA
TGTGCCAGCAGCCCTGCTACAGGGGCGGTAGGCACTGAAGCTTTCTTT
CASSPATGAVGTEAFF
>TRBJ1-2|TRBV7-9|TRBD1|NA
TGTGCCAGCAGCCTAGGGGGACAGGGCCCCATTCGGGGTGGCTACACCTTC
CASSLGGQGPIRGGYTF
>TRBJ2-1|TRBV7-7|NA|NA
TGTGCCAGCAGCTTAGGAGTTGGTACAGGGATCTTGGATGAGCAGTTCTTC
CASSLGVGTGILDEQFF
>TRBJ2-1|TRBV9|TRBD2|NA
TGTGCCAGCAGCCCGGGACTAGCGGGAGCCTACAATGAGCAGTTCTTC
CASSPGLAGAYNEQFF
>TRBJ2-2|TRBV2|TRBD1|NA
TGTGCCAGTATCGGGACAGGGAGAACCGGGGAGCTGTTTTTT
CASIGTGRTGELFF
>TRBJ2-7|TRBV2|NA|NA
TGTGCCAGCACTTCCGGGACAAACCTTTACGAGCAGTACTTC
CASTSGTNLYEQYF
>TRBJ2-4|TRBV10-3|NA|NA
TGTGCCATCACGGAAGACACCTCCAAAAACATTCAGTACTTC
CAITEDTSKNIQYF
>TRBJ1-2|TRBV30|TRBD1|NA
TGTGCCTGGAATCGGGACAGGGACAAAGGCTATGGCTACACCTTC
CAWNRDRDKGYGYTF
>TRBJ1-1|TRBV7-9|NA|NA
TGTGCCAGCAGCTTCAGGGGTATGAACACTGAAGCTTTCTTT
CASSFRGMNTEAFF
>TRBJ2-5|TRBV29-1|TRBD1|NA
TGCAGCGCGTCCGAGGGGGCCCAAGAGACCCAGTACTTC
CSASEGAQETQYF